These 32 T cell receptor beta chains came from one sample sequenced in a study of identical twins. Using its own MiXCR run on the 5' RACE reads, TCRdb lists one record per CDR3 protein. The data show fewer than 250,000 distinct CDR3 sequences, approximately 7.3% seen once. This sample was also put to use in a study of yellow fever vaccine responses in identical twins.

The sample consisted of CD8+ T cells sorted from blood. The receptors derive from a woman between 18 and 29 years old in good health.

The chain has TRBV3-1 and TRBJ2-1; 7 nucleotides match TRBD2. CDR1 and CDR2 from the germline V gene are LGHDT and YNNKEL (reference sequence). The junction had 6 bases not matched to a gene; V was cut back by 4 bases and J by 0 bases. The CDR3 is 16 residues long. The CDR3 DNA sequence: TGTGCCAGCAGCCCCCCTAGCGGATACTCCTACAATGAGCAGTTCTTC. It yields the protein CASSPPSGYSYNEQFF.

A few counts support this clonotype. The rearrangement uses TRBV7-2 and TRBJ2-2, with D possibly being TRBD2 (6 bases). V was pared by 5 bases and J by 5 bases, with 18 bases between. Germline V lookup: CDR1 SGHTA, CDR2 FQGNSA. The CDR3 spans 16 residues. The CDR3 region has the DNA TGTGCCAGCAGCGATCGACTAGAGCTTATAACCGGGGAGCTGTTTTTT. This encodes CASSDRLELITGELFF.

V and J are TRBV2 and TRBJ1-1; 10 bases align to TRBD1. With V trimmed by 5 bases and J by 5 bases, 11 bases remained unmatched. Per the germline V gene, CDR1 is SNHLY and CDR2 is FYNNEI. The CDR3 runs to 16 residues. The DNA of the CDR3 is TGTGCCAGCAGTACCCACCGGGACAGGGGTGGAACTGAAGCTTTCTTT. Amino acid sequence: CASSTHRDRGGTEAFF.

Ten or more counts support this clonotype. V usage is TRBV10-3 and J usage is TRBJ2-7; 9 nucleotides line up with TRBD2. J gave up 3 bases and V 1 base, and 10 bases lay outside the gene matches. Germline V gene data show CDR1 as ENHRY and CDR2 as SYGVKD. The CDR3 spans 17 residues. CDR3 region: CAISELKGLAGNYEQYF. The CDR3 nucleotides are TGTGCCATCAGTGAGTTAAAAGGCCTAGCGGGAAACTACGAGCAGTACTTC.

The J gene is TRBJ1-2, the V gene TRBV10-3, with 12 nucleotides matching TRBD1. Looked up from germline, CDR1 is ENHRY and CDR2 is SYGVKD. This CDR3 is 16 amino acids long. Trimming removed 0 bases from V and 3 bases from J; junction bases left unmatched: 2. CDR3 loop: CAISESGQGADYGYTF. CDR3 nucleotide sequence: TGTGCCATCAGTGAGTCGGGACAGGGGGCTGACTATGGCTACACCTTC.

The J gene is TRBJ2-2, the V gene TRBV6-2 or TRBV6-3; either TRBD1 or TRBD2 may fit D (6 bases each). V was cut by 7 bases and J by 5 bases, with 14 bases left in between. CDR3 length: 14 amino acids. The germline gives CDR1 MNHEY, CDR2 SVGEGT. Here the CDR3 DNA reads TGTGCCAGCACGGGGGCCTTGGGTACCGGGGAGCTGTTTTTT. This encodes CASTGALGTGELFF.

This clonotype was counted a few times. The CDR3 loop is CSAQVTGYGYTF. CDR3 in DNA: TGCAGTGCCCAGGTGACGGGCTATGGCTACACCTTC. The chain joins TRBV20-1 to TRBJ1-2; D uncertain. From germline, CDR1 is DFQATT and CDR2 SNEGSKA (reference sequence). Trimming took 6 bases from V and 4 from J, leaving 12 bases between them. This CDR3 is 12 amino acids long.

This clonotype showed up just a few times. This sequence joins TRBV20-1 and TRBJ2-1; D unclear. Per the germline V gene, CDR1 is DFQATT and CDR2 is SNEGSKA (reference sequence). The ends were cut back, 3 bases at V and 4 bases at J, with 7 bases in the middle. The CDR3 length is 12 residues. CDR3 loop: CSASAVYNEQFF. The CDR3 region has the DNA TGCAGTGCTAGCGCGGTTTACAATGAGCAGTTCTTC.

V usage is TRBV10-3 and J usage is TRBJ2-1; TRBD2 agrees at 7 bases. J lost 4 bases, V lost 3 bases, and 0 bases had no gene match. The CDR3 sequence is 13 residues long. Per germline, CDR1 ENHRY and CDR2 SYGVKD. The CDR3 here is CAISEAGYNEQFF. The DNA for the CDR3 is TGTGCCATCAGTGAAGCGGGATACAATGAGCAGTTCTTC.

This clonotype showed up just a few times. The V gene is TRBV5-1, the J gene TRBJ1-6, with D perhaps TRBD1 (5 bases). V lost 4 bases, J lost 9 bases, and 11 bases lay in between. The CDR3 covers 13 residues. Germline CDR1 reads SGHRS; CDR2 reads YFSETQ. The CDR3 protein is CASSNSGTSPLHF. DNA for the CDR3: TGCGCCAGCAGCAACTCGGGGACTTCACCCCTCCACTTT.

The rearrangement joins TRBV20-1 to TRBJ2-1, with D possibly TRBD1 on 5 matching bases. Germline values: CDR1 DFQATT, CDR2 SNEGSKA (reference sequence). Trimming took 8 bases from V and 8 from J, leaving 25 bases between them. The CDR3 covers 15 residues. The CDR3 reads CSKPPVQGLRDEQFF. In DNA form, the CDR3 reads TGCAGTAAACCCCCCGTCCAGGGTTTACGCGATGAGCAGTTCTTC.

This clonotype was counted between two and nine times. The V and J genes are TRBV2 and TRBJ2-5, with 11 bases matching TRBD1. Germline loops: CDR1 SNHLY, CDR2 FYNNEI. This CDR3 is 18 amino acids long. J was trimmed by 5 bases and V by 3 bases; bases with no gene match: 14. The CDR3 is CASSDPSPGQGVAETQYF. The CDR3 nucleotides are TGTGCCAGCAGTGACCCCTCACCGGGACAGGGGGTTGCGGAGACCCAGTACTTC.

This clonotype was seen more than once but under ten times. The chain employs TRBV20-1 and TRBJ2-7, with 7 bases fitting TRBD2. V dropped 4 bases and J dropped 0; count of bases not matched to a gene: 6. The germline gives CDR1 DFQATT, CDR2 SNEGSKA (reference sequence). The CDR3 extends over 14 amino acids. The CDR3 protein is CSANNREDSYEQYF. The DNA of the CDR3 is TGCAGTGCTAACAATCGGGAGGACTCCTACGAGCAGTACTTC.

In this sample, this clonotype turned up a few times. The chain has TRBV4-1 and TRBJ2-7; D uncertain. The germline CDR1 and CDR2 sequences are MGHRA and YSYEKL. Between the trimmed V and J ends, which lost 0 bases and 1 base, there was a span of 7 bases. The CDR3 runs to 14 residues. The CDR3 loop reads CASSQEGGSYEQYV. The CDR3 nucleotides are TGCGCCAGCAGCCAAGAAGGTGGATCCTACGAGCAGTACGTC.

This clonotype was counted a few times. This chain uses TRBV7-9 with TRBJ2-5; no definite D call. The CDR3 spans 14 residues. In germline, CDR1 is SEHNR, CDR2 FQNEAQ (reference sequence). V lost 5 bases and J 5 bases, leaving 15 bases between the germline ends. This CDR3 is CASSPRTSVETQYF. In DNA form, the CDR3 reads TGTGCCAGCAGCCCCCGGACCTCCGTGGAGACCCAGTACTTC. Based on the CDR3 plus reference TRBV7-9 and TRBJ2-5, the full variable domain is DTGVSQNPRHKITKRGQNVTFRCDPISEHNRLYWYRQTLGQGPEFLTYFQNEAQLEKSRLLSDRFSAERPKGSFSTLEIQRTEQGDSAMYLCASSPRTSVETQYFGPGTRLLVL.

This clonotype has ten or more counts. The chain has TRBV28 and TRBJ2-1, with D possibly being TRBD1 (5 bases). The CDR3 sequence is 16 residues long. Trimming cost V 5 bases and J 4 bases, with 18 bases left between them. Germline CDR1 is MDHEN and CDR2 is SYDVKM. CDR3 sequence reads: CASSPAGAGAYNEQFF. CDR3 nucleotide sequence: TGTGCCAGCAGTCCCGCTGGGGCAGGCGCTTACAATGAGCAGTTCTTC.

This clonotype has ten or more counts. The rearrangement links TRBV5-5 to TRBJ2-1, with unresolved D. V was shortened by 0 bases and J by 2 bases, with 6 bases between the two germline ends. The CDR3 totals 14 residues. From germline, CDR1 is SGHKS and CDR2 YYEKEE (reference sequence). CDR3 sequence reads: CASSLGTPYNEQFF. The CDR3 coding sequence is TGTGCCAGCAGCTTGGGTACACCCTACAATGAGCAGTTCTTC.

Worth noting for this clonotype: The junction differs from germline at one of its ends, possibly a read error. J is TRBJ2-5 and V is TRBV20-1; 10 bases fit TRBD1. The CDR3 extends over 17 amino acids. Germline V gene sequence: CDR1 DFQATT, CDR2 SNEGSKA (reference sequence). CDR3 region: CCARGTGQGGTEETQYF. In DNA, the CDR3 is TGCTGTGCTAGAGGGACCGGACAGGGGGGCACGGAGGAGACCCAGTACTTC.

This clonotype was seen a few times. The genes are TRBV9 and TRBJ2-1; TRBD1 agrees at 9 bases. The germline CDR1 and CDR2 sequences are SGDLS and YYNGEE. This CDR3 contains 16 residues. Germline trimming cut 0 bases from V and 3 bases from J; bases unmatched to any gene: 4. The CDR3 DNA reads as TGTGCCAGCAGCGTAGCCGGGACAGGGTACTACAATGAGCAGTTCTTC. Translation: CASSVAGTGYYNEQFF.

The chain employs TRBV4-1 and TRBJ2-5, with 10 bases aligning to TRBD1. CDR1 MGHRA and CDR2 YSYEKL come from the germline V gene. This CDR3 region has 15 residues. J gave up 4 bases and V 3 bases, and 5 bases lay outside the gene matches. The CDR3 bases are TGCGCCAGCAGCCACCCGACAGGGGGCACAGAGACCCAGTACTTC. Its translation is CASSHPTGGTETQYF.

The chain recombines TRBV20-1 with TRBJ1-1; 9 nucleotides align to TRBD1. Germline V gene data show CDR1 as DFQATT and CDR2 as SNEGSKA (reference sequence). J lost 1 base, V lost 0 bases, and 9 bases had no gene match. The CDR3 consists of 17 residues. The CDR3 coding sequence is TGCAGTGCTAGAGATATTATGGGGGGACAGGGGAACACTGAAGCTTTCTTT. It encodes CSARDIMGGQGNTEAFF.

In its sample, this clonotype was seen a few times. The chain combines TRBV29-1 with TRBJ1-4; 7 nucleotides match TRBD1. Germline-derived CDR1 and CDR2 are SQVTM and ANQGSEA. This CDR3 spans 14 amino acids. V shed 6 bases and J 7 bases; nucleotides not matched to a gene: 11. The CDR3 DNA reads TGCAGCGTATACCGACAGGGTCGTGGTGAAAAACTGTTTTTT. It encodes CSVYRQGRGEKLFF.

There are many counts of this clonotype. The chain joins TRBV12-3 or TRBV12-4 to TRBJ2-1, with 12 positions matching TRBD2. V was pared by 3 bases and J by 7 bases, with 4 bases of the junction left unmatched. The CDR3 length is 15 residues. CDR3 nucleotide sequence: TGTGCCAGCAGTTTCCCTAGCGGGAGGGGTAATGAGCAGTTCTTC. It translates to CASSFPSGRGNEQFF.

This clonotype was observed a few times. The chain carries TRBV28 and TRBJ2-7; 11 bases agree with TRBD2. Germline assignment: CDR1 MDHEN and CDR2 SYDVKM. This CDR3 spans 17 amino acids. Losses at the gene ends were 4 bases for V and 2 bases for J; bases not matched to a gene: 10. CDR3 residues: CASSSIRLAGPTYEQYF. The CDR3 DNA reads TGTGCCAGCAGTTCGATACGACTAGCGGGACCTACCTACGAGCAGTACTTC.

This clonotype was detected a few times. The V gene is TRBV6-1, the J gene TRBJ1-6; 9 positions agree with TRBD1. Unmatched junction bases numbered 7, after V lost 5 bases and J lost 5 bases. The germline V gene encodes CDR1 MNHNS and CDR2 SASEGT. This CDR3 is built from 16 residues. CDR3 coding DNA: TGTGCCAGCAGTCATACAGGGGGCGCGAATAATTCACCCCTCCACTTT. As protein: CASSHTGGANNSPLHF.

This clonotype was recorded many times. In DNA, the CDR3 is TGTGCCAGCAGCCACGAGGTGATGACAGGGACGCAGTATTTT. This encodes CASSHEVMTGTQYF. V and J are TRBV11-2 and TRBJ2-3; 7 bases are shared with TRBD1. J was trimmed by 9 bases and V by 5 bases; bases with no gene match: 11. This CDR3 region has 14 residues. The germline V gene has CDR1 SGHAT and CDR2 FQNNGV.

The J gene is TRBJ2-2, the V gene TRBV12-3 or TRBV12-4; possible D gene TRBD2, 6 bases. V lost 6 bases and J lost 0, with 14 bases in between. The CDR3 runs 16 residues. In DNA form, the CDR3 reads TGTGCCAGCAGCACCGACCGCGGGACGAACACCGGGGAGCTGTTTTTT. It yields the protein CASSTDRGTNTGELFF.

This clonotype was observed a few times. The V call is TRBV9, the J call TRBJ1-1; tentatively, D is TRBD1 (5 bases). The germline V gene encodes CDR1 SGDLS and CDR2 YYNGEE. The V end lost 0 bases, the J end lost 0 bases, and 12 bases lay between the germline ends. This CDR3 has 16 residues. The CDR3 is CASSVGRGTMNTEAFF. The CDR3 DNA follows: TGTGCCAGCAGCGTAGGGAGGGGTACCATGAACACTGAAGCTTTCTTT.

The V gene is TRBV5-1, the J gene TRBJ1-2; D may be TRBD1 (5 bases). The CDR3 is 14 residues long. In germline, CDR1 is SGHRS, CDR2 YFSETQ. The V end was cut by 0 bases, the J end by 8 bases, with 14 bases between. CDR3 sequence: CASSLGGRPGGYTF. The CDR3 bases are TGCGCCAGCAGCTTGGGTGGCAGGCCAGGGGGCTACACCTTC.

The gene calls are TRBV6-2 or TRBV6-3 and TRBJ2-5; possible D gene TRBD1, 5 bases. The length of the CDR3 is 13 residues. Looked up from germline, CDR1 is MNHEY and CDR2 is SVGEGT. The ends were cut back, 8 bases at V and 1 base at J, with 11 bases in the middle. This chain's CDR3 is CASGQGSQETQYF. The CDR3 nucleotides are TGTGCCAGCGGACAAGGCTCCCAAGAGACCCAGTACTTC.

The V gene is TRBV27, the J gene TRBJ2-7; 9 bases align to TRBD1. V shed 3 bases and J 4 bases; nucleotides not matched to a gene: 7. Germline V CDR1 and CDR2: MNHEY, SMNVEV (reference sequence). This CDR3 has 15 residues. The CDR3 spells CASSFVGTGWYEQYF. The CDR3 region has the DNA TGTGCCAGCAGTTTTGTTGGGACAGGGTGGTACGAGCAGTACTTC.

This clonotype was detected ten times or more. This chain uses TRBV20-1 with TRBJ2-7; TRBD1 might be the D (6 bases). The length of the CDR3 is 13 residues. Germline V gives CDR1 DFQATT, CDR2 SNEGSKA (reference sequence). Trimming pared 3 bases from V and 3 bases from J, leaving 12 bases between. The CDR3 sequence is CSASAGQYYEQYV. The DNA for the CDR3 is TGCAGTGCTAGCGCCGGACAGTACTACGAGCAGTACGTC.